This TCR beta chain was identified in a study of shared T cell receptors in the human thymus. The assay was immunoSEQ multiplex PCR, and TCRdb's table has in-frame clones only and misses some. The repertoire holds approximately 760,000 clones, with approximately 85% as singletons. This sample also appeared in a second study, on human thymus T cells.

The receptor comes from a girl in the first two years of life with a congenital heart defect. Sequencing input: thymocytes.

CDR3 DNA: TGTGCCAGCAGTGGGACAGGGGAAAATTGGAACACTGAAGCTTTCTTT. Its protein product is CASSGTGENWNTEAFF. The chain links TRBV27 to TRBJ1-1; TRBD1 agrees at 10 bases. The CDR3 runs to 16 residues. V was pared by 5 bases and J by 1 base, with 7 bases of the junction left unmatched. In germline, CDR1 is MNHEY, CDR2 SMNVEV (reference sequence).